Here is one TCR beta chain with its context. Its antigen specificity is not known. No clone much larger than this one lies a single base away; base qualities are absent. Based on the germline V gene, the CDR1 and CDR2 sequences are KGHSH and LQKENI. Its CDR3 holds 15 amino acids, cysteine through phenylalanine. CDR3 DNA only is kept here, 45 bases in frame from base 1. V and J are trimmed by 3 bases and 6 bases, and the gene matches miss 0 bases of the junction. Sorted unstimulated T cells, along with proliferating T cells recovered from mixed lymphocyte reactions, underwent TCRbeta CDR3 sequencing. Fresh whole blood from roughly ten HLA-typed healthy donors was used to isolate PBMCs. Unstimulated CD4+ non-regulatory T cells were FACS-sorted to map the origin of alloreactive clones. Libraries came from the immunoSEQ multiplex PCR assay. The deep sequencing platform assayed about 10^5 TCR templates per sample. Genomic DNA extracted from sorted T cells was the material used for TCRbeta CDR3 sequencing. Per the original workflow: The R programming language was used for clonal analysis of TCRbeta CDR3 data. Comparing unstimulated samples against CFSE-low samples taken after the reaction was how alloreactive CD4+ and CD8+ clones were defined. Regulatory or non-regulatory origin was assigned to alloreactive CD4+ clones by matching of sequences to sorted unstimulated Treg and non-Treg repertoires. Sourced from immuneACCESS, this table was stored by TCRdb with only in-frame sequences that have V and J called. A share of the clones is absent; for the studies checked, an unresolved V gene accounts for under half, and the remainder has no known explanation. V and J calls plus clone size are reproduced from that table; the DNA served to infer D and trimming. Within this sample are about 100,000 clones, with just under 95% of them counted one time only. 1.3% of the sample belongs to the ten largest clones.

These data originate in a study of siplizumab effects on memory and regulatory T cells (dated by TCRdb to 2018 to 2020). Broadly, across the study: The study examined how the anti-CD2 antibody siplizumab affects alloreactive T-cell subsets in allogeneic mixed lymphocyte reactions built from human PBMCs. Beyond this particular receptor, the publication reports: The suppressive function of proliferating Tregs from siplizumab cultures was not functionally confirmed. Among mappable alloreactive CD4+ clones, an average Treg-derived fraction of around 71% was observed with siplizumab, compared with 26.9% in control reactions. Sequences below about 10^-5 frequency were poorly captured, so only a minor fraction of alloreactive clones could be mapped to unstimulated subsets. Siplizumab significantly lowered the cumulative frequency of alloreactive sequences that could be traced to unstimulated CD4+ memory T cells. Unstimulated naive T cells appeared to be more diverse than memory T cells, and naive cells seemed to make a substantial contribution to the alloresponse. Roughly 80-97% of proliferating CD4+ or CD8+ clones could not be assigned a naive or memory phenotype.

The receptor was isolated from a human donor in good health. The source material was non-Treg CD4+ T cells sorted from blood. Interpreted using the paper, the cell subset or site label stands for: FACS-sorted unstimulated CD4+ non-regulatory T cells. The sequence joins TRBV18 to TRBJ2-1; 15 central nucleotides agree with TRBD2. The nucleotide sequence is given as TGTGCCAGCTCACCGGGACTAGCGGGAGGCAATGAGCAGTTCTTC. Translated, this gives CASSPGLAGGNEQFF.